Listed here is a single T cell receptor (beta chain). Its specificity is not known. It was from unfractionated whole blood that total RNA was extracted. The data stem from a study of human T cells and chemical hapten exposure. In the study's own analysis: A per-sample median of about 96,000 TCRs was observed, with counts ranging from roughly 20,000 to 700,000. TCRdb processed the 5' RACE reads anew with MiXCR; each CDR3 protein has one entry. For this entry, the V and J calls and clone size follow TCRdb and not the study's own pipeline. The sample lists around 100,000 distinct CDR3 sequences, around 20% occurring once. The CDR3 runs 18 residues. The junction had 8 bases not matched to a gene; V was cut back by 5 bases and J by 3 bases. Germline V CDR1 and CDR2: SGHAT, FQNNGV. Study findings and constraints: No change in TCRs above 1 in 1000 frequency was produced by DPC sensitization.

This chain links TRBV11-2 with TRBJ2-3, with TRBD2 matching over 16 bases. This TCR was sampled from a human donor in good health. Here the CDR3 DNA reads TGTGCCAGCAGCAAGGAAGCGGGACTAGCGGGAGGGACAGATACGCAGTATTTT. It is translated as CASSKEAGLAGGTDTQYF.